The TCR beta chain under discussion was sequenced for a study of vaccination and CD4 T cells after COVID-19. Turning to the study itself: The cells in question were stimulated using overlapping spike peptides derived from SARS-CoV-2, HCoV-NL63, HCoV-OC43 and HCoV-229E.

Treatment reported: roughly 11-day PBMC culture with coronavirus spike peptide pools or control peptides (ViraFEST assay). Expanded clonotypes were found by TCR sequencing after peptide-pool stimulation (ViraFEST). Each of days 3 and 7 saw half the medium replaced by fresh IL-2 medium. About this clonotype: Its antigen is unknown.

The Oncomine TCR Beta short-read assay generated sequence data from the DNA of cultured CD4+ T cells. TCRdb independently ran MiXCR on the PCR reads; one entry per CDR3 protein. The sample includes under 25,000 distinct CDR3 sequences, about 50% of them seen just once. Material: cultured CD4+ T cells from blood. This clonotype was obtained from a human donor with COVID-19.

CDR3 amino acids: CASSPAGADTQYF. The CDR3 DNA sequence: TGTGCCAGCTCACCCGCGGGGGCAGATACGCAGTATTTT. The chain has TRBV18 and TRBJ2-3, with 7 bases that match TRBD2. V gave up 3 bases and J gave up 4 bases; unmatched junction bases: 1. CDR1 is KGHSH, CDR2 LQKENI, per germline. CDR3 length equals 13 residues.